This TCR beta chain was obtained from a study of cytomegalovirus exposure and HLA in healthy donors. This PCR relied on a set of 60 Vbeta primers and 13 Jbeta primers. The repertoire was sequenced with immunoSEQ multiplex PCR; TCRdb's copy has only in-frame clones and lacks some. The sample gives about 150,000 clones, roughly 70% of which show up once; 3.1% is in the top ten. The table lists this clone with a few counts. The CDR3 covers 17 residues. In germline, CDR1 is KGHSH, CDR2 LQKENI. V dropped 4 bases and J dropped 0 bases, with 17 bases sitting between them. Each of the donors was a healthy bone marrow donor.

J is TRBJ2-3 and V is TRBV18; D perhaps matches TRBD2 (6 bases). The sequence was collected from a male donor in good health and CMV-seronegative. Sample: PBMCs. The CDR3 sequence: CASSREDNPTSTDTQYF. The CDR3 DNA sequence: TGTGCCAGCTCACGGGAGGACAATCCCACTAGCACAGATACGCAGTATTTT. Full variable domain (remainder filled in from reference TRBV18 and TRBJ2-3): NAGVMQNPRHLVRRRGQEARLRCSPMKGHSHVYWYRQLPEEGLKFMVYLQKENIIDESGMPKERFSAEFPKEGPSILRIQQVVRGDSAAYFCASSREDNPTSTDTQYFGPGTRLTVL.